The 20 T cell receptor beta chains in this list originate from one sample, sequenced in a study of read filtering for tumor transcriptome and immune sequencing. Molecular barcoded adaptors covering alpha/delta and beta/gamma chains were used on 400 to 450 ng RNA. TCRdb fed the reads into MiXCR, producing one record per CDR3 protein. The sample yields fewer than 90,000 distinct CDR3 sequences, approximately 13% seen once. The sequenced sample was a population of CD138-negative cells sorted from bone marrow. These receptor sequences come from a donor at least 40 years old with multiple myeloma.

This clonotype was found many times. The junction departs from the called germline gene at one end, perhaps through a read error. The chain links TRBV20-1 to TRBJ1-1; weak D call: TRBD1 (5 bases). This CDR3 region has 14 residues. Germline assignment: CDR1 DFQATT and CDR2 SNEGSKA (reference sequence). CDR3 in DNA: TGCGGTGCTAGCCAAGGGACCGGGGACACTGAAGCTTTCTTT. Translated, it gives CGASQGTGDTEAFF.

This clonotype was seen repeatedly, ten times or more. This rearrangement joins TRBV9 to TRBJ2-1; a possible D gene is TRBD2 (6 bases). The germline CDR1 and CDR2 sequences are SGDLS and YYNGEE. The CDR3 covers 14 residues. The ends were cut back, 4 bases at V and 9 bases at J, with 17 bases in the middle. Written as DNA, the CDR3 is TGTGCCAGCAGCCCGTCTTCAACTAGCCTTGAGCAGTTCTTC. Its translation is CASSPSSTSLEQFF. Looking up the rest from reference TRBV9 and TRBJ2-1 gives the full variable domain: DSGVTQTPKHLITATGQRVTLRCSPRSGDLSVYWYQQSLDQGLQFLIQYYNGEERAKGNILERFSAQQFPDLHSELNLSSLELGDSALYFCASSPSSTSLEQFFGPGTRLTVL.

This clonotype was seen a few times. The gene calls are TRBV20-1 and TRBJ2-7; D possibly corresponds to TRBD1 (6 bases). The CDR3 has 14 amino acids. From germline, CDR1 is DFQATT and CDR2 SNEGSKA (reference sequence). With 6 bases removed from V and 5 bases from J, the gap between germline ends came to 20 bases. CDR3 region: CSARDTLKADEQYF. CDR3 coding DNA: TGCAGTGCCCGGGACACCTTAAAAGCCGACGAGCAGTACTTC.

Points on this clonotype: A clone one base away is much larger, so this may be a read error. The chain recombines TRBV29-1 with TRBJ2-7; no definite D call. The germline gives CDR1 SQVTM, CDR2 ANQGSEA. The CDR3 sequence is 12 residues long. The DNA for the CDR3 is TGCGGCGTTGGGCCGGATCCCTACGAGCAGTACTTC. It codes for CGVGPDPYEQYF.

As for this clonotype: Since no conserved phenylalanine or tryptophan closes the CDR3, a read error is the likely cause. The DNA is left out, because the CDR3 cannot be placed on it with certainty; the CDR3 is given as TCRdb lists it. This rearrangement joins TRBV29-1 to TRBJ2-1; the table's D call TRBD1 went unverified against the DNA. The CDR3 is 16 amino acids long, termini counted. Germline V lookup: CDR1 SQVTM, CDR2 ANQGSEA. The CDR3 sequence: CSVDLVTGGEGNEQLY.

Concerning this clonotype: This sequence may be a read error, since a much larger clone differs from it by one base. V is TRBV6-2 or TRBV6-3 and J is TRBJ1-5; D call uncertain. There are 12 residues in the CDR3. From germline, CDR1 is MNHEY and CDR2 SVGEGT. CDR3: CASGYLYQPQHF. Here the CDR3 DNA reads TGTGCCAGCGGTTACTTATATCAGCCCCAGCATTTT.

This clonotype was picked up many times. The J gene is TRBJ2-7, the V gene TRBV20-1; tentative D call: TRBD1 (6 bases). Trimming removed 3 bases at V and 1 base at J, with 16 bases between. In germline, CDR1 is DFQATT, CDR2 SNEGSKA (reference sequence). This CDR3 comprises 15 residues. DNA of the CDR3: TGCAGTGCTAGCCCTGGTCACGGACAGTCCTACGAGCAGTACTTC. It encodes CSASPGHGQSYEQYF.

This clonotype was recorded many times. The rearrangement uses TRBV20-1 and TRBJ2-3, with D unclear. Germline V gene lookup returns CDR1 DFQATT and CDR2 SNEGSKA (reference sequence). The CDR3 covers 12 residues. Between the trimmed V and J ends, which lost 5 bases and 3 bases, there was a span of 9 bases. CDR3 protein: CSAPWMTDTQYF. The CDR3 nucleotides read TGCAGTGCTCCGTGGATGACAGATACGCAGTATTTT.

This clonotype was seen at least ten times. V and J are TRBV25-1 and TRBJ2-7, with TRBD2 as a possible D gene (5 bases). This CDR3 is 15 amino acids long. CDR1 and CDR2 from the germline V gene are MGHDK and SYGVNS. V was shortened by 5 bases and J by 0 bases, with 14 bases between the two germline ends. CDR3: CASSPRSGLSYEQYF. The CDR3, as DNA: TGTGCCAGCAGTCCCCGGAGCGGCCTCTCCTACGAGCAGTACTTC.

Concerning this clonotype: This may be a read error, as it is one base from a much larger clone. The conserved phenylalanine or tryptophan normally closing the CDR3 is absent here, so this likely arose from a read error. V gene TRBV30 combines with J gene TRBJ1-1; no reliable D call. The V gene's germline CDR1 is GTSNPN and CDR2 SVGIG (reference sequence). The V end lost 2 bases, the J end lost 3 bases, and 7 bases lay between the germline ends. The CDR3 totals 12 residues. The CDR3 loop reads CAWSLGYTEAFS. The CDR3 DNA reads TGTGCCTGGAGTCTCGGATACACTGAAGCTTTCTCT.

This clonotype was observed many times. The chain employs TRBV29-1 and TRBJ1-4; tentative D call: TRBD1 (6 bases). The germline gives CDR1 SQVTM, CDR2 ANQGSEA. V lost 0 bases, J lost 5 bases, and 7 bases lay in between. This CDR3 comprises 13 residues. CDR3 sequence reads: CSVEEGGNEKLFF. The CDR3 nucleotides read TGCAGCGTTGAAGAGGGGGGCAATGAAAAACTGTTTTTT.

This clonotype came up a few times. The gene calls are TRBV9 and TRBJ2-2, with 9 bases lining up with TRBD2. Germline V gene sequence: CDR1 SGDLS, CDR2 YYNGEE. The CDR3 has 17 residues. After removal of 0 bases from V and 4 bases from J, the junction contained 7 bases not matched to a gene. The CDR3 DNA is TGTGCCAGCAGCGTAGATCGAGGCGGGAGGGTCACCGGGGAGCTGTTTTTT. It yields the protein CASSVDRGGRVTGELFF.

This clonotype was counted many times. The CDR3 here is CASRSSQGAGQETQYF. The DNA of the CDR3 is TGCGCCAGCAGATCCTCACAGGGGGCCGGTCAAGAGACCCAGTACTTC. The chain carries TRBV5-1 and TRBJ2-5; 9 bases fit TRBD1. The CDR3 runs to 16 residues. The V segment lost 5 bases and the J segment 2 bases; nucleotides outside the gene matches: 10. Germline CDR1 is SGHRS and CDR2 is YFSETQ.

This clonotype was seen at least ten times. The rearrangement uses TRBV20-1 and TRBJ2-6, with D uncertain. Germline CDR1 reads DFQATT; CDR2 reads SNEGSKA (reference sequence). The CDR3 is 12 residues long. V lost 1 base to trimming and J lost 10 bases, with 8 bases between them. The CDR3 spells CSARAPPNVLTF. The CDR3 nucleotides read TGCAGTGCTAGAGCCCCCCCTAACGTCCTGACTTTC.

There are many counts of this clonotype. This chain links TRBV13 with TRBJ1-5; TRBD1 agrees at 7 bases. The V segment lost 4 bases and the J segment 4 bases; nucleotides outside the gene matches: 1. The germline gives CDR1 PRHDT, CDR2 FYEKMQ (reference sequence). The CDR3 sequence is 13 residues long. The CDR3 DNA follows: TGTGCCAGCAGCTGGGACAGAAATCAGCCCCAGCATTTT. As protein: CASSWDRNQPQHF.

In this sample, this clonotype turned up many times. The rearrangement links TRBV7-9 to TRBJ2-5, with D unclear. This CDR3 spans 13 amino acids. V gave up 1 base and J gave up 3 bases, with 6 bases separating them. CDR1 SEHNR and CDR2 FQNEAQ come from the germline V gene (reference sequence). CDR3 protein: CASSLGGEETQYF. CDR3 DNA sequence: TGTGCCAGCAGCTTAGGAGGAGAAGAGACCCAGTACTTC.

The sample holds many counts of this clonotype. This chain links TRBV7-2 with TRBJ2-7; possibly TRBD2 for D (6 bases). CDR3 length: 14 residues. Between the trimmed V and J ends, which lost 2 bases and 0 bases, there was a span of 8 bases. Germline V gives CDR1 SGHTA, CDR2 FQGNSA. CDR3 in DNA: TGTGCCAGCAGCTTACTCGGGAGCTCCTACGAGCAGTACTTC. It specifies CASSLLGSSYEQYF.

The chain recombines TRBV7-9 with TRBJ1-2; 7 nucleotides agree with TRBD1. The CDR3 is 13 residues long. J lost 5 bases, V lost 5 bases, and 5 bases had no gene match. Germline V CDR1 and CDR2: SEHNR, FQNEAQ (reference sequence). CDR3: CASSQGQRYGYTF. The CDR3 region has the DNA TGTGCCAGCAGCCAGGGACAGAGATATGGCTACACCTTC.

This clonotype came up a few times. This chain connects TRBV29-1 to TRBJ2-3, with D perhaps being TRBD1 or TRBD2 (5 bases each). The V gene lost 8 bases and the J gene lost 5 bases, with 14 bases spanning the gap. This CDR3 contains 12 residues. CDR1 is SQVTM, CDR2 ANQGSEA, per germline. CDR3 protein: CSPGTAGDTQYF. CDR3 in DNA: TGCAGCCCCGGGACCGCCGGAGATACGCAGTATTTT.

This clonotype was counted ten times or more. This sequence joins TRBV6-2 or TRBV6-3 and TRBJ2-7; TRBD1 agrees at 8 bases. The CDR3 sequence is 14 residues long. Germline lookup yields CDR1 MNHEY and CDR2 SVGEGT. The trim removed 7 bases at V and 7 bases at J, leaving 12 bases unmatched. This CDR3 is CASIIGTGLGEQYF. CDR3 in DNA: TGTGCCAGCATTATCGGGACAGGACTGGGGGAGCAGTACTTC.